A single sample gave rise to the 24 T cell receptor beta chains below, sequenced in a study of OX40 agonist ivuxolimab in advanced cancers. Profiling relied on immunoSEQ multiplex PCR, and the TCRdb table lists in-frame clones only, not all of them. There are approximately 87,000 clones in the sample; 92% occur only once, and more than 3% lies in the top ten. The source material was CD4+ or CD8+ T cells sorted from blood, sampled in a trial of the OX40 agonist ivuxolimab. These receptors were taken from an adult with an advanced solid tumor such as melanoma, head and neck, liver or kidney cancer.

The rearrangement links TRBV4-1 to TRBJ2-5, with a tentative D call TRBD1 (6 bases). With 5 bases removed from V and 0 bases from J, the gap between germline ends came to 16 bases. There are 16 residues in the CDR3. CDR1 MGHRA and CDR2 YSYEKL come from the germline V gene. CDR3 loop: CASSAGPTGNQETQYF. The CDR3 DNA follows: TGCGCCAGCAGCGCGGGTCCTACAGGGAACCAAGAGACCCAGTACTTC.

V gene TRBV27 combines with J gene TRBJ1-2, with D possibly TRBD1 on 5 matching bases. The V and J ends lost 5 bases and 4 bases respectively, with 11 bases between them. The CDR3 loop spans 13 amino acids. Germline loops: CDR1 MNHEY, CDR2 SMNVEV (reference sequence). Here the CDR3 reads CASSPRGLYGYTF. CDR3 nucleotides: TGTGCCAGCAGTCCTAGGGGCCTCTATGGCTACACCTTC.

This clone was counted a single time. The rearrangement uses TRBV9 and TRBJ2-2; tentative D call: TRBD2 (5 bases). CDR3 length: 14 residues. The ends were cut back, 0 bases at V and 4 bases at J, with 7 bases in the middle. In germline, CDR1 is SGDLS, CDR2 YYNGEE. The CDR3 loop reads CASSVGGPTGELFF. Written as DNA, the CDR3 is TGTGCCAGCAGCGTAGGAGGGCCCACCGGGGAGCTGTTTTTT.

As DNA, the CDR3 is TGTGCCACCAGCAGAGATTTAGGGATTATGCAGCCCCAGCATTTT. Protein sequence: CATSRDLGIMQPQHF. This sequence joins TRBV15 and TRBJ1-5; D is unresolved. Germline V gene data show CDR1 as LNHNV and CDR2 as YYDKDF (reference sequence). The CDR3 runs to 15 residues. The V end was cut by 0 bases, the J end by 7 bases, with 13 bases between.

In nucleotides, the CDR3 is TGTGCCAGCAGTGAAGACCAAGGGAAATCCTACGAGCAGTACTTC. Protein sequence: CASSEDQGKSYEQYF. The chain joins TRBV6-1 to TRBJ2-7, with D unclear. The CDR3 spans 15 residues. Deletions cut 1 base from V and 1 base from J, with 11 bases between. Germline loops: CDR1 MNHNS, CDR2 SASEGT.

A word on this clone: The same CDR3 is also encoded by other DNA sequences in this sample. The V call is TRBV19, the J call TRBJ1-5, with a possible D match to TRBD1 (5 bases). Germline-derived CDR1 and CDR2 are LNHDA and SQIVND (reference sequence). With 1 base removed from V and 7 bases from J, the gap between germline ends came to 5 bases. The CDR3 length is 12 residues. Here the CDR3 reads CASSIGGQPQHF. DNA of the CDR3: TGTGCCAGTAGTATAGGGGGGCAGCCCCAGCATTTT. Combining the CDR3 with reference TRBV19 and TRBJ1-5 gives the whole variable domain DGGITQSPKYLFRKEGQNVTLSCEQNLNHDAMYWYRQDPGQGLRLIYYSQIVNDFQKGDIAEGYSVSREKKESFPLTVTSAQKNPTAFYLCASSIGGQPQHFGDGTRLSIL.

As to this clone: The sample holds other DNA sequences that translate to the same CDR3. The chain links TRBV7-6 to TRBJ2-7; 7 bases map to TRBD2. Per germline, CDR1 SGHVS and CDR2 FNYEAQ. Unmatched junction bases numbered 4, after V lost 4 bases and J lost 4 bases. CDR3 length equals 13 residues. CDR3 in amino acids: CASSSSSGYEQYF. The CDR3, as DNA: TGTGCCAGCAGCTCGTCTAGCGGTTACGAGCAGTACTTC.

The CDR3 coding sequence is TGTGCCAGCAGCTCGACCGTGGGCACAGATACGCAGTATTTT. Translated, it gives CASSSTVGTDTQYF. The chain employs TRBV7-8 and TRBJ2-3, with D uncertain. The CDR3 is 14 amino acids. The germline CDR1 and CDR2 sequences are SGHVS and FQNEAQ. V lost 4 bases and J lost 1, with 9 bases in between.

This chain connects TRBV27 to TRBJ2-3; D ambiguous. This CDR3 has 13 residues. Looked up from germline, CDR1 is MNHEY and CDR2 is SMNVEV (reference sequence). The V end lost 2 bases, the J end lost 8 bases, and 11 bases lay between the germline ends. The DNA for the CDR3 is TGTGCCAGCAGTTTAGGAGATGAGGCTACGCAGTATTTT. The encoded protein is CASSLGDEATQYF.

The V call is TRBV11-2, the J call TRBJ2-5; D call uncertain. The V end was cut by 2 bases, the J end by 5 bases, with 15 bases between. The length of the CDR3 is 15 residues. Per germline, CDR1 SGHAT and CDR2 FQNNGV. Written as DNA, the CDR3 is TGTGCCAGCAGCTTAATCCTGTTGTATGGCGAGACCCAGTACTTC. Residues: CASSLILLYGETQYF.

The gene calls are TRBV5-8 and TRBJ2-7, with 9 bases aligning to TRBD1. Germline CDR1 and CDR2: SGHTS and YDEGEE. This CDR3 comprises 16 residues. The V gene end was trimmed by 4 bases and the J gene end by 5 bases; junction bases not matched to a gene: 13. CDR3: CASSKRPGQGWHEQYF. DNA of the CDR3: TGTGCCAGCAGCAAAAGACCGGGACAGGGTTGGCACGAGCAGTACTTC. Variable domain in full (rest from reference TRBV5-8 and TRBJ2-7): EAGVTQSPTHLIKTRGQQATLRCSPISGHTSVYWYQQALGLGLQFLLWYDEGEERNRGNFPPRFSGRQFPNYSSELNVNALELEDSALYLCASSKRPGQGWHEQYFGPGTRLTVT.

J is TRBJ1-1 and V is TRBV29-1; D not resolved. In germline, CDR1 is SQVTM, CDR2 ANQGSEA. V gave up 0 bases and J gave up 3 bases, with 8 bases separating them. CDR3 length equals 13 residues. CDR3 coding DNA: TGCAGCGTTGAAGAAGGGATTGACACTGAAGCTTTCTTT. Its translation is CSVEEGIDTEAFF.

The chain's CDR3 is CASSQEGSGRARVEQFF. Here the CDR3 DNA reads TGCGCCAGCAGCCAAGAGGGTAGCGGGAGGGCGCGTGTTGAGCAGTTCTTC. The V and J genes are TRBV4-1 and TRBJ2-1, with 11 bases aligning to TRBD2. CDR3 length: 17 amino acids. V trimming: 0 bases; J trimming: 9 bases; junction bases outside the gene matches: 10. The germline V gene has CDR1 MGHRA and CDR2 YSYEKL.

In nucleotides, the CDR3 is TGTGCCAGACGATCAATGGGGCGGATGAACACTGAAGCTTTCTTT. Encoded protein: CARRSMGRMNTEAFF. V gene TRBV5-3 combines with J gene TRBJ1-1; D perhaps matches TRBD1 (5 bases). TRBV5-3 is filed as an ORF, its function uncertain. Trimming took off 7 bases at V and 0 bases at J, with 16 bases between the two ends. The CDR3 totals 15 residues.

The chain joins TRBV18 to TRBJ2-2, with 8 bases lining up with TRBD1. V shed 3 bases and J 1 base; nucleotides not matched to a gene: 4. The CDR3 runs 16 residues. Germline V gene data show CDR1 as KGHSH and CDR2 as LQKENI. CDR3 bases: TGTGCCAGCTCACCGGCAGGGGGCAGGAACACCGGGGAGCTGTTTTTT. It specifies CASSPAGGRNTGELFF. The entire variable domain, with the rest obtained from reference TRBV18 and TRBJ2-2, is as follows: NAGVMQNPRHLVRRRGQEARLRCSPMKGHSHVYWYRQLPEEGLKFMVYLQKENIIDESGMPKERFSAEFPKEGPSILRIQQVVRGDSAAYFCASSPAGGRNTGELFFGEGSRLTVL.

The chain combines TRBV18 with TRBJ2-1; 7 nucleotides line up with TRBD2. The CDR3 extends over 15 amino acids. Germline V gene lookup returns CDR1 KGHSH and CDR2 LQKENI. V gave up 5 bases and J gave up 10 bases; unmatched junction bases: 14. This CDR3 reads CASSAGASGPVEQFF. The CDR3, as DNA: TGTGCCAGCTCAGCCGGGGCTAGCGGCCCGGTCGAGCAGTTCTTC.

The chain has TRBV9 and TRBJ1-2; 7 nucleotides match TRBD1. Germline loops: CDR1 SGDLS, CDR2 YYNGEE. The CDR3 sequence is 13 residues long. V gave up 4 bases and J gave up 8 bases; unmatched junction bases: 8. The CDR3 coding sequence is TGTGCCAGCAGCCTGGGGCAGGGGGAAGGCTACACCTTC. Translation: CASSLGQGEGYTF. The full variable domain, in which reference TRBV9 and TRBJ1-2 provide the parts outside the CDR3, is DSGVTQTPKHLITATGQRVTLRCSPRSGDLSVYWYQQSLDQGLQFLIQYYNGEERAKGNILERFSAQQFPDLHSELNLSSLELGDSALYFCASSLGQGEGYTFGSGTRLTVV.

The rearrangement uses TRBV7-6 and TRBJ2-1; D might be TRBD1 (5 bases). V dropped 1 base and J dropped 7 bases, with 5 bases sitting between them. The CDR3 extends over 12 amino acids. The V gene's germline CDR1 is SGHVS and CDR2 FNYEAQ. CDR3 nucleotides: TGTGCCAGCAGCTTAGAGGGGAATGAGCAGTTCTTC. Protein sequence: CASSLEGNEQFF.

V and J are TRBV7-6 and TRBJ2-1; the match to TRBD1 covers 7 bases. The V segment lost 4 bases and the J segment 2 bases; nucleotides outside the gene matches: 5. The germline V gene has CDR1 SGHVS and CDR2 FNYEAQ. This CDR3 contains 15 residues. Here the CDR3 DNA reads TGTGCCAGCAGCTCGACAGGGAACACCTACAATGAGCAGTTCTTC. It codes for CASSSTGNTYNEQFF.

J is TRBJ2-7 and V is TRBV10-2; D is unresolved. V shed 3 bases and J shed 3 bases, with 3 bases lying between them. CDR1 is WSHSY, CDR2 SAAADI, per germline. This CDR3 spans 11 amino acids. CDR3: CASSEVYEQYF. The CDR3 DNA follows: TGCGCCAGCAGTGAAGTCTACGAGCAGTACTTC.

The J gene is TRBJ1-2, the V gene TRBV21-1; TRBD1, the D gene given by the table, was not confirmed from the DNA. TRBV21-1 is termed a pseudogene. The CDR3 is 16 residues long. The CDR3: CASSKGSPGTDYGYTF. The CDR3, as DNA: TGTGCCAGCAGCAAAGGAAGCCCGGGGACAGACTATGGCTACACCTTC.

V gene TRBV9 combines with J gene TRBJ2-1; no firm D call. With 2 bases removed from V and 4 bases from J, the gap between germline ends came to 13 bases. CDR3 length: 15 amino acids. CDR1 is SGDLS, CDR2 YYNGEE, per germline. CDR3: CASSVSRNGYNEQFF. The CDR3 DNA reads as TGTGCCAGCAGCGTTTCTCGGAACGGATACAATGAGCAGTTCTTC.

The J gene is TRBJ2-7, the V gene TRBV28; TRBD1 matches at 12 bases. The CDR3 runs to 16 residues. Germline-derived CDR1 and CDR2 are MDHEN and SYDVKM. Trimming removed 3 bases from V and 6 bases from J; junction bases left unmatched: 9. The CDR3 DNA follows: TGTGCCAGCAGTTTTGAGTGGGGGACAGGGGGCTCCGAGCAGTACTTC. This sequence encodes CASSFEWGTGGSEQYF.

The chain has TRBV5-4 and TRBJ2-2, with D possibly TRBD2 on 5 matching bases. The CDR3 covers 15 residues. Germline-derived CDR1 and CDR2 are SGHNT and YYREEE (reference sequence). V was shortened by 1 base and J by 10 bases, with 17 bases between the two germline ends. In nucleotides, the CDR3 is TGTGCCAGCAGCTTGACGGCGGGCCCCTCTGAGGAGCTGTTTTTT. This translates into CASSLTAGPSEELFF.